A selection of T cell receptor beta chains follows, all from one sample in a study of blood T cell repertoires in COVID-19. The method was immunoSEQ multiplex PCR; TCRdb's version includes in-frame clones alone and lacks a portion of them. The repertoire holds some 300,000 clones, with approximately 90% as singletons. Sequencing was carried out using peripheral blood. These receptors were collected from a woman aged 50 to 60 with COVID-19, enrolled during active disease. CDR3s leave out the opening cysteine and the closing phenylalanine or tryptophan. The D gene is left open where the match is weak. Expanded clones are given a class, and other clones once, few, many or no size at all.

J gene | D gene | clone size | V gene | CDR3 protein
TRBJ2-2 | . | . | TRBV11-3 | ASSPTRQAGGELF
TRBJ1-5 | TRBD1 | . | TRBV7-9 | ASSLSSGQGHQPQH
TRBJ1-4 | TRBD1 | . | TRBV5-6 | ASSLRGPLLKLF
TRBJ1-2 | . | . | TRBV4-1 | ASSQDRSYGYT
TRBJ1-1 | . | . | TRBV4-2 | ASSQEPGQNTEAF
TRBJ2-2 | . | few | TRBV30 | ACPSGPRAGELF
TRBJ1-3 | TRBD1 | few | TRBV6-4 | ASSGPGGLGNTIY
TRBJ2-3 | . | . | TRBV5-1 | ASSLVGDNTDTQY
TRBJ2-5 | TRBD2 | . | TRBV29-1 | SAEAGIKETQY
TRBJ2-4 | TRBD2 | . | TRBV12-5 | ASGLGSGRENIQY
TRBJ2-2 | TRBD1 | . | TRBV27 | ASSSTGGNTGELF
TRBJ2-1 | . | . | TRBV18 | ASSPPPRYNEQF
TRBJ2-3 | . | . | TRBV7-2 | ASSSHWTAGDTQY
TRBJ1-2 | . | few | TRBV30 | AWEPGVSYGYT
TRBJ1-5 | . | . | TRBV19 | ASRHGGDQPQH
TRBJ2-2 | TRBD1 | . | TRBV7-3 | ASAPQGRNTGELF
TRBJ2-7 | . | . | TRBV5-6 | ASSLGLISYEQY
TRBJ1-2 | . | . | TRBV4-2 | ASSLESRGYT
TRBJ1-2 | TRBD1 | . | TRBV5-4 | ASSFGQGTTYGYT
TRBJ1-2 | . | . | TRBV3-1/TRBV3-2 | ASSQDSGGYYGYT
TRBJ1-4 | . | . | TRBV19 | ASSGGAVNEKLF
TRBJ2-3 | TRBD2 | . | TRBV5-1 | ASSLTGGEKADTQY
TRBJ1-1 | . | . | TRBV3-1/TRBV3-2 | ASRESGTGAF
TRBJ2-7 | . | . | TRBV4-2 | ASSQEGGENYYEQY
TRBJ1-6 | TRBD1 | . | TRBV6-5 | ASSYSGTGNSPLH